One sample yielded the 3 T cell receptor beta chains listed below, sequenced in a study of T cells in women clearing cervical HPV infection. The protocol was immunoSEQ multiplex PCR, while the TCRdb copy is restricted to in-frame clones and leaves out a portion. The sample totals over 30,000 clones; its top ten clones hold around 3.5%. Material: blood buffy coat. Receptors originate from a woman between 18 and 75 years old with a cervical HPV16 infection that either progressed to CIN3+ or cleared (not recorded which).

With respect to this clone: The read falls 3 residues short of the CDR3 end, and the missing part is taken from the germline J gene. The J gene is TRBJ2-2, the V gene TRBV6-4, with D unclear. V lost 3 bases and J lost 1, with 3 bases in between. CDR1 is MRHNA, CDR2 SNTAGT, per germline. The CDR3 has 13 amino acids. The CDR3 here is CASSEGNTGELFF. Partial CDR3 DNA: TGTGCCAGCAGTGAAGGGAACACCGGGGAG.

Points on this clone: The CDR3 end is not reached by the read, which stops 3 residues before it; the germline J gene fills it in. The chain has TRBV20-1 and TRBJ2-7; D is ambiguous. The V gene's germline CDR1 is DFQATT and CDR2 SNEGSKA (reference sequence). V was shortened by 0 bases and J by 0 bases, with 12 bases between the two germline ends. CDR3 length equals 15 residues. The CDR3 loop reads CSARDTRSSSYEQYF. CDR3 bases read: TGCAGTGCTAGAGATACGCGGTCTAGCTCCTACGAG.

CDR3 residues: CASRSRDTWDRVRSEAFF. CDR3 DNA, as far as it was read: TGTGCCAGCAGGTCCCGGGACACGTGGGATAGGGTTAGGTCTGAA. V and J are TRBV2 and TRBJ1-1, with a possible D match to TRBD1 (6 bases). The read ends 3 residues shy of where the CDR3 ends; the end is completed using the germline J gene. Germline V CDR1 and CDR2: SNHLY, FYNNEI. This CDR3 region has 18 residues. With 6 bases removed from V and 6 bases from J, the gap between germline ends came to 29 bases.